The 20 T cell receptor beta chains below were found in one sample sequenced in a study of blood T cells in healthy people across ages. Primers used in a second PCR of roughly 7 to 12 cycles were a sample-barcoded 5' primer and a J-beta primer mix. One entry per CDR3 protein results from TCRdb running MiXCR on the 5' RACE reads. This sample has some 900,000 distinct CDR3 sequences, with about 30% found just once. Sequenced material: blood. These receptors were obtained from a woman over 75 in good health.

This clonotype came up many times. The junction departs from the called germline gene at one end, perhaps through a read error. The chain has TRBV28 and TRBJ2-7, with D uncertain. The germline V gene encodes CDR1 MDHEN and CDR2 SYDVKM. CDR3 length: 12 amino acids. The CDR3 loop reads CASSLKGYEQYF. DNA of the CDR3: TGCGCCAGCAGCTTGAAGGGCTACGAGCAGTACTTC. Complete variable domain (other parts from reference TRBV28 and TRBJ2-7): DVKVTQSSRYLVKRTGEKVFLECVQDMDHENMFWYRQDPGLGLRLIYFSYDVKMKEKGDIPEGYSVSREKKERFSLILESASTNQTSMYLCASSLKGYEQYFGPGTRLTVT.

Comments on this clonotype: This may be a read error, as it is one base from a much larger clone. This chain uses TRBV5-1 with TRBJ2-5, with 7 bases identical to TRBD2. Trimming removed 6 bases from V and 11 bases from J; junction bases left unmatched: 19. Germline assignment: CDR1 SGHRS and CDR2 YFSETQ. This CDR3 contains 15 residues. The CDR3 loop reads CASMTRGGDYNEQYF. Here the CDR3 DNA reads TGCGCCAGCATGACACGTGGGGGGGACTACAATGAGCAGTACTTC.

With respect to this clonotype: Since the CDR3 does not end with the conserved phenylalanine or tryptophan, this likely comes from a read error. The chain is built from TRBV5-4 and TRBJ2-6; TRBD1 matches 10 bases. The germline CDR1 and CDR2 sequences are SGHNT and YYREEE (reference sequence). Trimming at V came to 2 bases and at J to 4 bases, leaving 3 bases not matched to a gene. The CDR3 length is 16 residues. The CDR3 nucleotides read TGTGCCAGCAGCTTTGACAGGGGGCGGGGGGCCAACGTCCTGACTTTA. Translated: CASSFDRGRGANVLTL.

The rearrangement links TRBV20-1 to TRBJ2-5; D may be TRBD1 (5 bases). The CDR3 covers 15 residues. The germline CDR1 and CDR2 sequences are DFQATT and SNEGSKA (reference sequence). Trimming removed 0 bases at V and 2 bases at J, with 13 bases between. CDR3 sequence (DNA): TGCAGTGCTAGAGATGGCAGGGATGCGCAAGAGACCCAGTACTTC. Translation gives CSARDGRDAQETQYF.

This clonotype came up a few times. The genes are TRBV20-1 and TRBJ1-5, with D uncertain. V lost 1 base and J 5 bases, leaving 12 bases between the germline ends. The CDR3 runs 14 residues. Germline values: CDR1 DFQATT, CDR2 SNEGSKA (reference sequence). The CDR3 sequence: CSARVGWEYQPQHF. The DNA of the CDR3 is TGCAGTGCTAGAGTCGGCTGGGAGTATCAGCCCCAGCATTTT.

V gene TRBV5-1 combines with J gene TRBJ1-2; TRBD1 aligns across 7 bases. The ends lost 4 bases at V and 10 bases at J; junction bases unmatched: 7. This CDR3 spans 12 amino acids. Germline CDR1 reads SGHRS; CDR2 reads YFSETQ. The CDR3 DNA is TGCGCCAGCAGCATCGGGACAGACCTCTACACCTTC. Translating gives CASSIGTDLYTF.

This clonotype occurred many times. The CDR3 DNA sequence: TGTGCCAGCGGAAGGACTAAGGGGTACAATGAGCAGTTCTTC. It encodes CASGRTKGYNEQFF. This rearrangement joins TRBV18 to TRBJ2-1, with a possible D match to TRBD2 (6 bases). Germline CDR1 and CDR2: KGHSH and LQKENI. The V end was cut by 8 bases, the J end by 4 bases, with 15 bases between. This CDR3 has 14 amino acids.

The sample holds many counts of this clonotype. The rearrangement uses TRBV15 and TRBJ2-5; TRBD1 might be the D (6 bases). The CDR3 length is 14 residues. V was shortened by 6 bases and J by 3 bases, with 14 bases between the two germline ends. The germline CDR1 and CDR2 sequences are LNHNV and YYDKDF (reference sequence). The CDR3 region is CATSTTWTEETQYF. DNA for the CDR3: TGTGCCACCAGTACTACCTGGACAGAAGAGACCCAGTACTTC.

The rearrangement joins TRBV18 to TRBJ2-7, with 9 positions matching TRBD2. This CDR3 spans 15 amino acids. Per the germline V gene, CDR1 is KGHSH and CDR2 is LQKENI. The trim removed 3 bases at V and 7 bases at J, leaving 10 bases unmatched. CDR3: CASSPLGLANNEQYF. The CDR3 DNA sequence: TGTGCCAGCTCACCGCTGGGACTAGCTAACAATGAGCAGTACTTC. Based on the CDR3 plus reference TRBV18 and TRBJ2-7, the full variable domain is NAGVMQNPRHLVRRRGQEARLRCSPMKGHSHVYWYRQLPEEGLKFMVYLQKENIIDESGMPKERFSAEFPKEGPSILRIQQVVRGDSAAYFCASSPLGLANNEQYFGPGTRLTVT.

This sequence joins TRBV30 and TRBJ2-1; the match to TRBD2 covers 10 bases. Germline V gene lookup returns CDR1 GTSNPN and CDR2 SVGIG (reference sequence). V dropped 3 bases and J dropped 10; count of bases not matched to a gene: 9. The length of the CDR3 is 14 residues. The CDR3 DNA reads as TGTGCCTGGAGAGGAACTAGCGGGGAATGGGAGCAGTTCTTC. Encoded protein: CAWRGTSGEWEQFF. Full variable domain (rest looked up from reference TRBV30 and TRBJ2-1): SQTIHQWPATLVQPVGSPLSLECTVEGTSNPNLYWYRQAAGRGLQLLFYSVGIGQISSEVPQNLSASRPQDRQFILSSKKLLLSDSGFYLCAWRGTSGEWEQFFGPGTRLTVL.

This chain connects TRBV5-4 to TRBJ1-5; 11 positions match TRBD1. This CDR3 contains 15 residues. V gave up 0 bases and J gave up 5 bases; unmatched junction bases: 1. CDR1 is SGHNT, CDR2 YYREEE, per germline (reference sequence). The chain's CDR3 is CASSLGGQGDQPQHF. CDR3 in DNA: TGTGCCAGCAGCTTGGGGGGACAGGGGGATCAGCCCCAGCATTTT.

This clonotype has ten or more counts. The V and J genes are TRBV18 and TRBJ2-1; D unresolved. Deletions cut 5 bases from V and 11 bases from J, with 13 bases between. Germline V gene data show CDR1 as KGHSH and CDR2 as LQKENI. This CDR3 region has 12 residues. The CDR3 region has the DNA TGTGCCAGCTCAGCCACAGACCCAAAGCAGTTCTTC. As protein: CASSATDPKQFF.

This clonotype has just a few counts. Relative to the germline gene, one junction end is altered; a read error may explain this. The chain couples TRBV4-3 to TRBJ2-7, with 8 bases identical to TRBD1. The CDR3 is 14 amino acids. From germline, CDR1 is LGHNA and CDR2 YSLEER. For the CDR3, the DNA is TGCGCCACCAGCCCGGGACAGGTTTTCTACGAGCAGTACTTC. This sequence encodes CATSPGQVFYEQYF.

V usage is TRBV30 and J usage is TRBJ1-3, with 10 bases that match TRBD1. The germline V gene has CDR1 GTSNPN and CDR2 SVGIG (reference sequence). With V trimmed by 4 bases and J by 4 bases, 7 bases remained unmatched. The CDR3 runs to 15 residues. This CDR3 is CAWTLGQGIGNTIYF. The DNA for the CDR3 is TGTGCCTGGACCTTGGGACAGGGGATCGGAAACACCATATATTTT.

This clonotype has a count of ten or more. The chain combines TRBV2 with TRBJ2-7; D not resolved. Germline values: CDR1 SNHLY, CDR2 FYNNEI. The CDR3 has 13 amino acids. V was shortened by 2 bases and J by 8 bases, with 13 bases between the two germline ends. CDR3 loop: CASSELGVYKQYF. CDR3 DNA sequence: TGTGCCAGCAGTGAATTGGGCGTTTACAAGCAGTACTTC.

The gene calls are TRBV5-6 and TRBJ2-6; D call uncertain. This CDR3 has 16 amino acids. V shed 1 base and J shed 0 bases, with 8 bases lying between them. Germline loops: CDR1 SGHDT, CDR2 YYEEEE. The CDR3 nucleotides read TGTGCCAGCAGCTTGAATGGGTTCTCTGGGGCCAACGTCCTGACTTTC. The encoded protein is CASSLNGFSGANVLTF. Drawing the rest from reference TRBV5-6 and TRBJ2-6, the complete variable domain is DAGVTQSPTHLIKTRGQQVTLRCSPKSGHDTVSWYQQALGQGPQFIFQYYEEEERQRGNFPDRFSGHQFPNYSSELNVNALLLGDSALYLCASSLNGFSGANVLTFGAGSRLTVL.

On this clonotype: Given a much more abundant clone one base away, this may be a read error. J is TRBJ1-1 and V is TRBV6-1; the D is unclear. Germline V gene lookup returns CDR1 MNHNS and CDR2 SASEGT. Trimming took off 9 bases at V and 5 bases at J, with 28 bases between the two ends. The CDR3 runs 17 residues. CDR3 DNA sequence: TGTGCCAGAGAACCGTGGAGCGACCCTTTGGGAGCGACTGAAGCTTTCTTT. The encoded protein is CAREPWSDPLGATEAFF.

This chain joins TRBV20-1 and TRBJ2-3, with 10 positions matching TRBD2. Germline CDR1 is DFQATT and CDR2 is SNEGSKA (reference sequence). V was pared by 5 bases and J by 0 bases, with 8 bases of the junction left unmatched. The CDR3 is made up of 16 amino acids. The CDR3 loop reads CSAAPTSGVSTDTQYF. The DNA of the CDR3 is TGCAGTGCTGCACCTACTAGCGGGGTTAGCACAGATACGCAGTATTTT.

This clonotype showed up just a few times. The chain recombines TRBV12-3 or TRBV12-4 with TRBJ2-2; 14 nucleotides line up with TRBD2. J was trimmed by 16 bases and V by 6 bases; bases with no gene match: 16. The CDR3 runs to 16 residues. This chain's CDR3 is CASRLGTSGRAGEEFF. In DNA form, the CDR3 reads TGTGCCAGCAGACTGGGGACTAGCGGGAGAGCAGGGGAGGAGTTTTTT.

This clonotype was recorded many times. The chain links TRBV5-1 to TRBJ2-5; 7 nucleotides match TRBD1. The DNA end is a closer match to TRBJ2-7, so the J assignment may be wrong. This CDR3 has 14 residues. Germline CDR1 reads SGHRS; CDR2 reads YFSETQ. In DNA form, the CDR3 reads TGCGCCAGCAGCTCCGGACAGGACGGAGCCGAGCAGTACTTC. This sequence encodes CASSSGQDGAEQYF.